Presented here are 27 T cell receptor beta chains from one specimen sequenced in a study of beta chain features in type 1 diabetes. Study-wide findings and caveats: Among all four CD4+ subsets, Type 1 diabetes patients had TCRB CDR3s that were moderately but significantly shorter.

The investigators reverse transcribed all of the isolated RNA, so they sequenced expressed TCRB transcripts. Some clones are missing from TCRdb's copy, which holds only in-frame ones; the method was immunoSEQ multiplex PCR. The sample includes fewer than 350,000 clones, 14% to 15% of them seen just once. These receptors have no known antigen. The sample comprised naive CD4+ T cells from blood. The receptors here all came from a man younger than 30 with type 1 diabetes.

This sequence joins TRBV15 and TRBJ1-6; TRBD1 is a possible D gene (5 bases). Germline CDR1 and CDR2: LNHNV and YYDKDF (reference sequence). V lost 1 base to trimming and J lost 10 bases, with 17 bases between them. The CDR3 runs 16 residues. The CDR3 spells CATSRVDGAGRSPLHF. The CDR3 DNA follows: TGTGCCACCAGCAGAGTGGATGGGGCTGGGCGGTCACCCCTCCACTTT. Using reference TRBV15 and TRBJ1-6 for the parts outside the CDR3, the full variable domain is DAMVIQNPRYQVTQFGKPVTLSCSQTLNHNVMYWYQQKSSQAPKLLFHYYDKDFNNEADTPDNFQSRRPNTSFCFLDIRSPGLGDTAMYLCATSRVDGAGRSPLHFGNGTRLTVT.

V and J are TRBV10-3 and TRBJ1-1, with D unresolved. Germline values: CDR1 ENHRY, CDR2 SYGVKD. The CDR3 is 13 residues long. The germline V and J ends were trimmed by 6 bases and 0 bases, with 8 bases remaining between them. As DNA, the CDR3 is TGTGCCATCAGGGGCAGTCTGAACACTGAAGCTTTCTTT. This gives the protein CAIRGSLNTEAFF.

The DNA for the CDR3 is TGCGCCAGCCAATCCGGGACACGGAACACTGAAGCTTTCTTT. Amino acid sequence: CASQSGTRNTEAFF. V is TRBV10-2 and J is TRBJ1-1, with D maybe TRBD1 (6 bases). CDR1 is WSHSY and CDR2 is SAAADI in the germline V gene. V gave up 8 bases and J gave up 1 base, with 14 bases separating them. The CDR3 has 14 residues.

This clone was seen a few times. The J gene is TRBJ2-7, the V gene TRBV7-2, with a tentative D call TRBD1 (5 bases). V was trimmed by 3 bases and J by 2 bases, leaving 8 bases between them. The CDR3 has 13 amino acids. Per germline, CDR1 SGHTA and CDR2 FQGNSA. CDR3 coding DNA: TGTGCCAGCAGCTTCACAGGAACCTACGAGCAGTACTTC. This codes for CASSFTGTYEQYF.

Written as DNA, the CDR3 is TGCAGCGCACTAACCGGGGTCCGGTACTTC. Translated, it gives CSALTGVRYF. This chain links TRBV29-1 with TRBJ2-5; D perhaps matches TRBD2 (5 bases). This CDR3 is 10 amino acids long. The germline CDR1 and CDR2 sequences are SQVTM and ANQGSEA. The V and J ends lost 7 bases and 13 bases respectively, with 16 bases between them.

This clone was seen more than once but under ten times. The genes are TRBV29-1 and TRBJ2-3; possibly TRBD2 for D (6 bases). Per the germline V gene, CDR1 is SQVTM and CDR2 is ANQGSEA. Trimming took off 4 bases at V and 2 bases at J, with 13 bases between the two ends. The CDR3 length is 14 residues. The CDR3 DNA reads TGCAGCGTTGCCCCGGGACTGAACACAGATACGCAGTATTTT. It is translated as CSVAPGLNTDTQYF.

This clone was counted only a few times. V is TRBV6-6 and J is TRBJ2-7, with 8 positions matching TRBD1. Germline trimming cut 2 bases from V and 3 bases from J; bases unmatched to any gene: 0. Per the germline V gene, CDR1 is MNHNY and CDR2 is SVGAGI (reference sequence). CDR3 length: 13 residues. The CDR3 is CASSYTGGYEQYF. The CDR3 DNA reads as TGTGCCAGCAGTTACACAGGGGGCTACGAGCAGTACTTC.

Only a few counts were recorded for this clone. This chain connects TRBV7-9 to TRBJ1-1, with TRBD1 matching over 7 bases. CDR1 and CDR2 from the germline V gene are SEHNR and FQNEAQ (reference sequence). The V gene end was trimmed by 4 bases and the J gene end by 10 bases; junction bases not matched to a gene: 6. The CDR3 length is 12 residues. The CDR3 region is CASSSGGSGAFF. CDR3 DNA: TGTGCCAGCAGCTCAGGGGGTTCTGGAGCTTTCTTT.

This clone was counted between two and nine times. The rearrangement links TRBV28 to TRBJ2-7; D perhaps matches TRBD1 (7 bases). Germline V lookup: CDR1 MDHEN, CDR2 SYDVKM. Trimming stripped 5 bases from V and 3 bases from J, with 11 bases between. This CDR3 comprises 13 residues. This CDR3 is CASSRGTVYEQYF. The CDR3 DNA follows: TGTGCCAGCAGTCGGGGGACAGTCTACGAGCAGTACTTC.

The chain employs TRBV5-4 and TRBJ2-1, with D possibly matching TRBD2 (6 bases). The CDR3 length is 16 residues. Trimming shortened V by 4 bases and J by 8 bases, and 22 bases separated the two germline ends. Looked up from germline, CDR1 is SGHNT and CDR2 is YYREEE (reference sequence). CDR3 loop: CASSPPGGGLGDEQFF. CDR3 bases: TGTGCCAGCAGCCCCCCCGGTGGGGGACTGGGGGATGAGCAGTTCTTC.

This clone was detected a few times. The CDR3: CASSPRGLDYGYTF. The DNA of the CDR3 is TGTGCCAGCTCACCAAGGGGGCTGGACTATGGCTACACCTTC. This chain connects TRBV18 to TRBJ1-2, with 7 bases aligning to TRBD1. Germline V CDR1 and CDR2: KGHSH, LQKENI. There are 14 residues in the CDR3. Trimming cost V 2 bases and J 3 bases; bases outside gene matches: 3.

This clone was counted only a few times. V usage is TRBV30 and J usage is TRBJ2-6, with D possibly TRBD2 on 6 matching bases. The CDR3 has 15 residues. Looked up from germline, CDR1 is GTSNPN and CDR2 is SVGIG (reference sequence). V dropped 0 bases and J dropped 4 bases, with 10 bases sitting between them. This CDR3 is CAWSVTAGGANVLTF. In DNA, the CDR3 is TGTGCCTGGAGTGTAACGGCGGGAGGGGCCAACGTCCTGACTTTC.

This clone has more than one count but fewer than ten. This chain joins TRBV18 and TRBJ1-1; the D gene is possibly TRBD1 (6 bases). CDR3 length: 13 amino acids. Germline V gene data show CDR1 as KGHSH and CDR2 as LQKENI. V lost 5 bases, J lost 8 bases, and 15 bases lay in between. The CDR3 bases are TGTGCCAGCTCATACGACAGGAACATCGAAGCTTTCTTT. This encodes CASSYDRNIEAFF.

This clone was counted many times. This chain uses TRBV4-3 with TRBJ2-1; a weak D match, TRBD2 (5 bases). Germline V gene lookup returns CDR1 LGHNA and CDR2 YSLEER. The CDR3 runs to 15 residues. The V and J ends lost 1 base and 7 bases respectively, with 14 bases between them. This chain's CDR3 is CASSQVSSIWNEQFF. CDR3 bases: TGCGCCAGCAGCCAAGTTTCTAGCATCTGGAATGAGCAGTTCTTC.

J is TRBJ1-2 and V is TRBV7-9; the D gene is possibly TRBD1 (6 bases). CDR3 length: 13 residues. Trimming stripped 5 bases from V and 5 bases from J, with 12 bases between. The germline gives CDR1 SEHNR, CDR2 FQNEAQ (reference sequence). CDR3 loop: CASSQDRTYGYTF. The DNA for the CDR3 is TGTGCCAGCAGCCAAGACAGGACGTATGGCTACACCTTC.

The V gene is TRBV29-1, the J gene TRBJ2-7; weak D call: TRBD1 (6 bases). The CDR3 contains 12 residues. V was trimmed by 7 bases and J by 2 bases, leaving 12 bases between them. Germline V gene data show CDR1 as SQVTM and CDR2 as ANQGSEA. CDR3 protein: CSAGHGAYEQYF. Written as DNA, the CDR3 is TGCAGCGCGGGACACGGGGCCTACGAGCAGTACTTC.

This clone was picked up a small number of times. The chain combines TRBV5-1 with TRBJ2-1, with 9 bases aligning to TRBD2. V gave up 2 bases and J gave up 2 bases; unmatched junction bases: 2. Germline V gene lookup returns CDR1 SGHRS and CDR2 YFSETQ. The CDR3 is made up of 15 amino acids. CDR3 residues: CASSFLAGPYNEQFF. CDR3 in DNA: TGCGCCAGCAGCTTCCTAGCGGGACCCTACAATGAGCAGTTCTTC.

The table lists this clone with a few counts. The chain employs TRBV7-2 and TRBJ1-2, with 11 positions matching TRBD1. The CDR3 loop spans 14 amino acids. Germline loops: CDR1 SGHTA, CDR2 FQGNSA. Trimming took 5 bases from V and 4 from J; bases not matched to a gene: 3. CDR3 loop: CASSGQGAGYGYTF. The CDR3 DNA reads as TGTGCCAGCAGCGGACAGGGGGCAGGCTATGGCTACACCTTC.

This clone was detected only a few times. This sequence joins TRBV5-4 and TRBJ1-3; D ambiguous. V gave up 2 bases and J gave up 3 bases, with 6 bases separating them. In germline, CDR1 is SGHNT, CDR2 YYREEE (reference sequence). The CDR3 is made up of 13 amino acids. CDR3 region: CASSFRSGNTIYF. In DNA form, the CDR3 reads TGTGCCAGCAGCTTTCGGAGTGGAAACACCATATATTTT.

This chain joins TRBV30 and TRBJ2-4, with a possible D match to TRBD2 (5 bases). Germline V gives CDR1 GTSNPN, CDR2 SVGIG (reference sequence). Between the trimmed V and J ends, which lost 1 base and 9 bases, there was a span of 13 bases. There are 13 residues in the CDR3. The CDR3 bases are TGTGCCTGGAGTGATACGACTAAGAGCATTCAGTACTTC. It translates to CAWSDTTKSIQYF.

This clone appeared a few times. The chain's CDR3 is CASSFISGENIQYF. CDR3 DNA: TGTGCCAGCAGTTTTATATCAGGCGAAAACATTCAGTACTTC. This chain joins TRBV7-9 and TRBJ2-4; no firm D call. The CDR3 spans 14 residues. Germline loops: CDR1 SEHNR, CDR2 FQNEAQ (reference sequence). Between the trimmed V and J ends, which lost 6 bases and 5 bases, there was a span of 14 bases.

This clone was seen a few times. The chain couples TRBV29-1 to TRBJ2-3; tentatively, D is TRBD2 (6 bases). Per germline, CDR1 SQVTM and CDR2 ANQGSEA. The V gene lost 8 bases and the J gene lost 3 bases, with 18 bases spanning the gap. The CDR3 runs 14 residues. The CDR3 DNA reads as TGCAGCTCCTCAGGACCGGGAGTGACAGATACGCAGTATTTT. Amino acid sequence: CSSSGPGVTDTQYF.

CDR3 sequence reads: CAWSRTGSNPPLHF. In nucleotides, the CDR3 is TGTGCCTGGAGTCGGACAGGGTCAAATCCACCCCTCCACTTT. The chain recombines TRBV30 with TRBJ1-6, with TRBD1 matching 8 bases. V lost 2 bases, J lost 11 bases, and 8 bases stayed unmatched. The CDR3 runs 14 residues. Per the germline V gene, CDR1 is GTSNPN and CDR2 is SVGIG (reference sequence).

The gene calls are TRBV29-1 and TRBJ2-1, with 7 bases fitting TRBD2. This CDR3 comprises 12 residues. Per the germline V gene, CDR1 is SQVTM and CDR2 is ANQGSEA. J was trimmed by 10 bases and V by 8 bases; bases with no gene match: 11. The CDR3 loop reads CSSRGFGREQFF. In nucleotides, the CDR3 is TGCAGCTCGCGGGGGTTTGGGAGAGAGCAGTTCTTC.

This clone occurred a few times. The V call is TRBV7-2, the J call TRBJ2-1; a weak D match, TRBD2 (6 bases). This CDR3 contains 14 residues. Germline lookup yields CDR1 SGHTA and CDR2 FQGNSA. V was cut by 5 bases and J by 9 bases, with 17 bases left in between. The CDR3 protein is CASSPRRGTAEQFF. DNA of the CDR3: TGTGCCAGCAGCCCCCGCCGCGGGACGGCTGAGCAGTTCTTC.

This chain links TRBV2 with TRBJ2-5; 11 nucleotides align to TRBD1. Per the germline V gene, CDR1 is SNHLY and CDR2 is FYNNEI. This CDR3 has 15 amino acids. The J segment lost 6 bases and the V segment lost 2 bases, leaving 5 bases of the junction unmatched. CDR3 loop: CASSELGTGGKTQYF. Written as DNA, the CDR3 is TGTGCCAGCAGTGAACTGGGGACAGGGGGAAAGACCCAGTACTTC.

The rearrangement joins TRBV7-9 to TRBJ1-4, with 7 bases matching TRBD1. With 4 bases clipped from V and 8 bases from J, the junction kept 10 bases outside the gene matches. Germline V gene lookup returns CDR1 SEHNR and CDR2 FQNEAQ (reference sequence). The CDR3 covers 15 residues. The CDR3 sequence is CASSWEQGIGEKLFF. The CDR3 region has the DNA TGTGCCAGCAGCTGGGAACAGGGGATCGGGGAAAAACTGTTTTTT.